Listed below are T cell receptor beta chains from one sample, sequenced in a study of human T cells and chemical hapten exposure. TCRdb passed the RACE reads through MiXCR, listing each CDR3 protein once. This repertoire shows a few hundred thousand distinct CDR3 sequences, under 6.5% found once; its top ten account for around 5.6%. The sample consisted of whole blood, taken in connection with sensitization to the hapten diphenylcyclopropenone (DPC). These receptors all stem from a woman between 18 and 30 years old with alopecia areata. Some clones in this sample may be carry-over from other donors' samples. Both conserved end residues are trimmed from each CDR3. D genes are given only for firm matches.

TRBV15	TRBJ1-2	NA	ATSSSLQAPYT
TRBV28	TRBJ1-1	TRBD1	ASSPRTGPRGEAF
TRBV19	TRBJ2-7	NA	ASSPRDAYEQY
TRBV6-1	TRBJ2-1	TRBD2	ASSGLAGGWSYNEQF
TRBV6-6	TRBJ1-5	TRBD1	ASSYPGQGPRQPQH
TRBV10-3	TRBJ2-1	TRBD2	AISEIAGGTNEQF
TRBV7-2	TRBJ2-3	TRBD2	ASSLGLAGSTSEDTQY
TRBV7-9	TRBJ1-1	NA	ASSPDRLVNTEAF
TRBV19	TRBJ2-2	TRBD1	ASSMRGGQAHDTGELF
TRBV12-3/TRBV12-4	TRBJ1-2	NA	ASSLWVTDNGYT
TRBV12-3/TRBV12-4	TRBJ1-2	NA	ASSMVTGGRDGYT
TRBV6-2/TRBV6-3	TRBJ1-5	NA	ASSLRQVDQPQH
TRBV28	TRBJ1-2	NA	ASSMTQNYGYT
TRBV24-1	TRBJ1-4	NA	ATSDSSGPPNEKLF
TRBV6-5	TRBJ1-1	NA	ASSWRDFRDAF
TRBV6-1	TRBJ2-3	TRBD2	ASSEEAGATDTQY
TRBV12-3/TRBV12-4	TRBJ2-6	TRBD1	ASSLTSVGTGGTNVLT
TRBV4-1	TRBJ1-2	TRBD1	ASSQEVRDRPCYGYT
TRBV7-2	TRBJ1-2	TRBD1	ASSLGQGVNYGYT
TRBV3-1	TRBJ2-7	NA	ASSHAFKGRGKHEQY